This is a list of T cell receptor beta chains from one sample in a study of blood T cell repertoires in COVID-19. Repertoires were generated with immunoSEQ multiplex PCR, while TCRdb's copy carries only in-frame clones and drops some. Of about 490,000 clones listed, approximately 85% are singletons. Sequenced: peripheral blood. These receptors came from a human donor in a cohort sampled during active COVID-19. Each CDR3 is given with its conserved first and last residue. D genes are given only for firm matches. Part of the rows lack a size; the others show once, few, many or a class for expanded clones.

clone size,D gene,V gene,J gene,CDR3 DNA,CDR3 protein
NA,TRBD2,TRBV30,TRBJ2-7,TGTGCCTGGGGGTCGGCACGTGGACTAGCGCCCTACGAGCAGTACTTC,CAWGSARGLAPYEQYF
NA,NA,TRBV7-2,TRBJ2-7,TGTGCCAGCAGCTTAGGGCCAAACTACGAGCAGTACTTC,CASSLGPNYEQYF
NA,TRBD2,TRBV6-2/TRBV6-3,TRBJ2-1,TGTGCCAGCAGTGGACTAGTCAATGAGCAGTTCTTC,CASSGLVNEQFF
NA,NA,TRBV7-8,TRBJ1-4,TGTGCCAGCAGCCAACACGACACAGGGTCCGCTCTGTTTTTT,CASSQHDTGSALFF
NA,NA,TRBV9,TRBJ2-2,TGTGCCAGCAATGAGGGTGCCGGGGAGCTGTTTTTT,CASNEGAGELFF
NA,NA,TRBV5-1,TRBJ1-1,TGCGCCAGCAGCTTGGGGCGGGGAACTATGAACACTGAAGCTTTCTTT,CASSLGRGTMNTEAFF
NA,NA,TRBV7-2,TRBJ1-3,TGTGCCAGCAGCTTAGATCCGGGCTCTGGAAACACCATATATTTT,CASSLDPGSGNTIYF
NA,NA,TRBV19,TRBJ1-1,TGTGCCAGTACCCCCCTAGGACAGACTGAAGCTTTCTTT,CASTPLGQTEAFF
NA,TRBD2,TRBV29-1,TRBJ2-1,TGCAGCGTTCCACTGGGGACTATGCAGTTCTTC,CSVPLGTMQFF
NA,NA,TRBV5-1,TRBJ2-5,TGCGCCAGCAGCTTGGGGGTTCAGGGTCAAGAGACCCAGTACTTC,CASSLGVQGQETQYF
NA,NA,TRBV5-4,TRBJ1-6,TGTGCCAGCAGCTTGGACCCGGGGAATTCACCCCTCCACTTT,CASSLDPGNSPLHF
NA,NA,TRBV19,TRBJ1-1,TGTGCCAGTAGGAGTATAGAAGGGGAGGACACTGAAGCTTTCTTT,CASRSIEGEDTEAFF
NA,TRBD1,TRBV2,TRBJ1-5,TGTGCCAGCAGATGGGGACAGGGGATTAATCAGCCCCAGCATTTT,CASRWGQGINQPQHF
NA,NA,TRBV9,TRBJ2-3,TGTGCCAGCAGCACCCGGGACTTCTCCACAGATACGCAGTATTTT,CASSTRDFSTDTQYF
NA,NA,TRBV5-1,TRBJ1-4,TGCGCCAGCAGCTTAACAGGGTATCAGGAAAAACTGTTTTTT,CASSLTGYQEKLFF
NA,NA,TRBV9,TRBJ2-1,TGTGCCAGCAGCGTAGAAAGTTTTAGCTCCTACAATGAGCAGTTCTTC,CASSVESFSSYNEQFF
once,TRBD1,TRBV30,TRBJ1-5,TGTGCCTGGAGCGTGTACAGGGGTCGAAATCAGCCCCAGCATTTT,CAWSVYRGRNQPQHF
NA,TRBD1,TRBV3-1/TRBV3-2,TRBJ1-5,TGTGCCAGCAGCCAAGGGGCTACAGGGGGCCAGCCCCAGCATTTT,CASSQGATGGQPQHF
NA,NA,TRBV6-5,TRBJ1-3,TGTGCCAGCAGTTACTTCGGGACAACTGGAAACACCATATATTTT,CASSYFGTTGNTIYF
NA,TRBD2,TRBV19,TRBJ2-7,TGTGCCAGTCTCGGACTAGCGGGAGGCGAGCAGTACTTC,CASLGLAGGEQYF